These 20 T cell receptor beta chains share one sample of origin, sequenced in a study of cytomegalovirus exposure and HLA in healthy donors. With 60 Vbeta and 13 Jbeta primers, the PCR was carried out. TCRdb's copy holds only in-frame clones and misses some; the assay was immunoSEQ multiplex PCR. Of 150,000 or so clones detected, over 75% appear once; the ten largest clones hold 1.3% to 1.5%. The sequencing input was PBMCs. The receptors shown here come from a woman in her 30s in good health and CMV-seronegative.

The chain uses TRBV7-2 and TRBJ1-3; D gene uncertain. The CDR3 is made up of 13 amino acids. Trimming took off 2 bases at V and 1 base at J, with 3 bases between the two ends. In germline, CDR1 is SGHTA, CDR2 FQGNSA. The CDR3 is CASSLQSGNTIYF. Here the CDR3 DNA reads TGTGCCAGCAGCTTACAGTCTGGAAACACCATATATTTT.

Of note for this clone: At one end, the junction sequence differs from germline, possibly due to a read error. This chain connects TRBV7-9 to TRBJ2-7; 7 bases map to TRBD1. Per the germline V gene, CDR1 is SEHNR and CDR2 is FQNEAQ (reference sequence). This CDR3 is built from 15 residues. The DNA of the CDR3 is TGTTCCAGCAGCTCTATGACAGGGAGTTTCCACGAGCAGTACTTC. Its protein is CSSSSMTGSFHEQYF.

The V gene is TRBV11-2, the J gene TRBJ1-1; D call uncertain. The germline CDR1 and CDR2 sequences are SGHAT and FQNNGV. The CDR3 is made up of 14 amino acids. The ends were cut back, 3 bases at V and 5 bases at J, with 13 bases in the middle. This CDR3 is CASSLEGIGTEAFF. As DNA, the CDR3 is TGTGCCAGCAGCTTGGAGGGTATAGGGACTGAAGCTTTCTTT.

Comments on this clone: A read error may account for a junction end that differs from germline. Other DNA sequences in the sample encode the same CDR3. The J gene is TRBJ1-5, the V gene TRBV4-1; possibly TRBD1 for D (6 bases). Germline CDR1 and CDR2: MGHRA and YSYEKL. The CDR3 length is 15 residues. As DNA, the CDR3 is TGTGCCAGCAGCCAACCAGGGGATGGGAATCAGCCCCAGCATTTT. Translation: CASSQPGDGNQPQHF.

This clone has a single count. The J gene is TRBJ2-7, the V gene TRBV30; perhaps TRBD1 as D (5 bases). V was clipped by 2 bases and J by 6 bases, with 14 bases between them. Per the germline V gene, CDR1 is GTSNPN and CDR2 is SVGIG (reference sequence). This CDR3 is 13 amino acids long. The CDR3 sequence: CAWSPNSGAEQYF. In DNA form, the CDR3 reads TGTGCCTGGAGTCCCAACAGTGGGGCCGAGCAGTACTTC.

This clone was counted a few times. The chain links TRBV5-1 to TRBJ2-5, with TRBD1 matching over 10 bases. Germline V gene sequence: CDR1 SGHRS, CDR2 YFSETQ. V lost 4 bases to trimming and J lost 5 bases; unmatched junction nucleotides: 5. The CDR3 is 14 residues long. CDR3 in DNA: TGCGCCAGCAGCGACAGGGGGCGTCGGGAGACCCAGTACTTC. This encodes CASSDRGRRETQYF.

CDR3: CAWSVTGEGGYTF. The DNA of the CDR3 is TGTGCCTGGAGTGTAACTGGGGAGGGTGGCTACACCTTC. V usage is TRBV30 and J usage is TRBJ1-2; D remains ambiguous. The V end lost 0 bases, the J end lost 7 bases, and 12 bases lay between the germline ends. The CDR3 has 13 amino acids. CDR1 and CDR2 (germline): GTSNPN, SVGIG (reference sequence).

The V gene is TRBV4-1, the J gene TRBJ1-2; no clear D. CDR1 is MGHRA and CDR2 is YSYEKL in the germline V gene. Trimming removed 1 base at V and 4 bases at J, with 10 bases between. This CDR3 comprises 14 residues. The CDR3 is CASSQGGSVYGYTF. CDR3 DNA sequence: TGCGCCAGCAGCCAAGGAGGGTCGGTCTATGGCTACACCTTC.

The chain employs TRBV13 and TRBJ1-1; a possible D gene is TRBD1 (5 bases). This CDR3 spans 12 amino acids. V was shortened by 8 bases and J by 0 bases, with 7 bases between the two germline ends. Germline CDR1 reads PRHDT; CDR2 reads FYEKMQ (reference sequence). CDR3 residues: CASRGVNTEAFF. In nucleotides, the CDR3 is TGTGCCAGCCGGGGGGTGAACACTGAAGCTTTCTTT.

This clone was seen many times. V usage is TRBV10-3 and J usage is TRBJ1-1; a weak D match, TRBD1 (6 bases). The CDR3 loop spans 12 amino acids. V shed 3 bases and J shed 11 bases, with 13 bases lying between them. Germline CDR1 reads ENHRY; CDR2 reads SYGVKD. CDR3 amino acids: CAISEGTPAAFF. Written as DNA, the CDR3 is TGTGCCATCAGTGAAGGGACACCGGCGGCTTTCTTT.

The CDR3 protein is CASSLGGAGTQETQYF. CDR3 nucleotide sequence: TGTGCCAGCAGCTTGGGCGGAGCTGGCACCCAAGAGACCCAGTACTTC. The J gene is TRBJ2-5, the V gene TRBV5-4; the D is unclear. V lost 0 bases and J lost 1, with 13 bases in between. Germline CDR1 is SGHNT and CDR2 is YYREEE (reference sequence). The CDR3 has 16 amino acids.

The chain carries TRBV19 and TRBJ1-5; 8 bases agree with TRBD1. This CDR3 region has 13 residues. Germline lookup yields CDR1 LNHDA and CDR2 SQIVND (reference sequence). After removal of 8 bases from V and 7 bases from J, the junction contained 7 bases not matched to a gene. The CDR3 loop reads CASSQGDGQPQHF. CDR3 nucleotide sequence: TGTGCCAGTTCACAGGGGGACGGGCAGCCCCAGCATTTT.

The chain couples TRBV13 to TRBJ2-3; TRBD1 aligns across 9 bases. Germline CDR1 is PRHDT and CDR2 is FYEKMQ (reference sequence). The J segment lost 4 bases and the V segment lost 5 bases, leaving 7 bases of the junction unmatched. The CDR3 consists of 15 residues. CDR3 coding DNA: TGTGCCAGCAGCGTTCGGACAGGGGCTGCAGATACGCAGTATTTT. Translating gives CASSVRTGAADTQYF.

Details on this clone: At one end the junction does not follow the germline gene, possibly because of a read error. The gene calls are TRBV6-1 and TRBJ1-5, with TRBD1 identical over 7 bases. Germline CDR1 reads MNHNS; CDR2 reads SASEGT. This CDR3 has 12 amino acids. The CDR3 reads CASSAKTGPLHF. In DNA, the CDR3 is TGTGCCAGCAGCGCTAAGACAGGGCCCCTGCATTTT.

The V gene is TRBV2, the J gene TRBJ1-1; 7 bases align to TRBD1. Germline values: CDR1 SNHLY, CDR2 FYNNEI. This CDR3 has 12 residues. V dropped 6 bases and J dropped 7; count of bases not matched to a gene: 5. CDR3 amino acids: CASSGTAGEAFF. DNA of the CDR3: TGTGCCAGCAGCGGGACAGCCGGTGAAGCTTTCTTT.

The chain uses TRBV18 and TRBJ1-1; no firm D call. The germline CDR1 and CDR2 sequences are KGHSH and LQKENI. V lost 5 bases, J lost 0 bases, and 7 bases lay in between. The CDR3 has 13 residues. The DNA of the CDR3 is TGTGCCAGCTCAGCAGATATGAACACTGAAGCTTTCTTT. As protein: CASSADMNTEAFF.

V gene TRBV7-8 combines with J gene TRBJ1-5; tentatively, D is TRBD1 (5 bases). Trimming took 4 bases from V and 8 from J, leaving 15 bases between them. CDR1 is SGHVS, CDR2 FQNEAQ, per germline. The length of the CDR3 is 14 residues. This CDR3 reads CASSSRLREEPQHF. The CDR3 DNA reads TGTGCCAGCAGCTCCCGCCTCAGGGAGGAGCCCCAGCATTTT.

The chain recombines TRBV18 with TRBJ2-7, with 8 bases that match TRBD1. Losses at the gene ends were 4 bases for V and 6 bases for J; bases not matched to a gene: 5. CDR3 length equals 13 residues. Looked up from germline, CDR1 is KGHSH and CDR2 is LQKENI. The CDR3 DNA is TGTGCCAGCTCACAGACAGGGGTGGGCGAGCAGTACTTC. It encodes CASSQTGVGEQYF.

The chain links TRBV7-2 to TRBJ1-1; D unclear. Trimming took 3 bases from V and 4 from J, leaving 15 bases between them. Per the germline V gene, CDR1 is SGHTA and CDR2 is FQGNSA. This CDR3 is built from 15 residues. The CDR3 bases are TGTGCCAGCAGCTTGTTATTGAGGGCAACCACTGAAGCTTTCTTT. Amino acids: CASSLLLRATTEAFF.

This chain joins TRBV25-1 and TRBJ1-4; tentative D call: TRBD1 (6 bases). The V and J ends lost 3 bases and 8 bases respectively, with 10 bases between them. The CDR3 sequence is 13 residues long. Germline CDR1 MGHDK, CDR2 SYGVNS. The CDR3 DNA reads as TGTGCCAGCAGTGACGGCGGGGGCGAAAAACTGTTTTTT. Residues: CASSDGGGEKLFF.